This T cell receptor beta chain appears in the sequencing data of a study of blood T cell repertoires in COVID-19 (TCRdb year 2020). About the full investigation: The collaborator samples originated in the United States, Italy and Spain and spanned the acute and convalescent phases of COVID-19. The material from the prospective study consisted of cDNA or gDNA derived from T cells, B-cell-depleted T cells, or PBMCs. The repertoires were made available in a free public database intended to serve as a resource for research on the immune response to SARS-CoV-2. The samples were drawn from two sources: the first 160 participants of the ongoing ImmuneRACE study, and over 950 subjects contributed by 6 global collaborators. Deeply sampled blood TCRbeta repertoires from subjects exposed to, actively infected with, or recovered from COVID-19 were included in the dataset. Where HLA class I and class II types were available, the types were taken from metadata supplied by the sample provider, not from assay-based typing. Nearly every sample came with metadata listing a de-identified subject ID, COVID-19 status, age in years and sex. The paper as a whole reports these results and caveats: The quantity of clinical and demographic metadata differed by source and by participant and was supplied without curation.

One collaborating source in Seattle enrolled patients during active infection and followed them longitudinally through the course of disease. Whole blood was collected in K2EDTA tubes by collaborating institutions according to the institutions' own protocols. Collaborator samples were shipped for TCRbeta analysis as frozen whole blood, isolated PBMCs, or DNA extracted from either sample type. Germline trimming amounts to 4 bases on V and 6 bases on J, with 4 as the count of junction bases outside the gene matches. CDR1 is given as MRHNA and CDR2 as SNTAGT, both from the germline V gene. CDR3 length: 13 amino acids, cysteine to phenylalanine. The retained sequence is limited to the CDR3, 39 bases, with the frame set at the first base. Turning to this clone: Its target antigen remains unknown. Qualities for individual bases were not recorded, and no much larger clone is one base off.

The immunoSEQ Assay, a bias-controlled multiplex PCR, was used to amplify TCRbeta CDR3 regions from genomic DNA. Under the source paper's analysis protocol: The number of nucleated cells in each sample was estimated from the amplification of reference gene primers within the assay. Sequence reads were collapsed and filtered to measure the absolute abundance of every unique TCRbeta CDR3 rearrangement. For each sample, productive Simpson clonality was calculated as the square root of Simpson's diversity index across productive rearrangements. In its TCRdb copy, this immuneACCESS table keeps in-frame sequences only and misses some clones. Where compared with another copy, unresolved V genes explain less than half of these, and the others have no known cause. The D gene and trimming were derived from the DNA, and the V and J assignments and clone size from that table. For this sample the table gives under 450,000 clones, of which 70% to 90% were detected only once. 1.5% to 1.9% of the sample rests with the top ten.

This clonotype originated in a middle-aged woman with COVID-19, enrolled during active disease. Sequencing used peripheral blood. The chain was built from TRBV6-4 and TRBJ2-3, with TRBD1 matching 7 junction bases. The DNA sequence is given as TGTGCCAGCAGTGCCGGGACAGAGGATACGCAGTATTTT. This sequence encodes CASSAGTEDTQYF.